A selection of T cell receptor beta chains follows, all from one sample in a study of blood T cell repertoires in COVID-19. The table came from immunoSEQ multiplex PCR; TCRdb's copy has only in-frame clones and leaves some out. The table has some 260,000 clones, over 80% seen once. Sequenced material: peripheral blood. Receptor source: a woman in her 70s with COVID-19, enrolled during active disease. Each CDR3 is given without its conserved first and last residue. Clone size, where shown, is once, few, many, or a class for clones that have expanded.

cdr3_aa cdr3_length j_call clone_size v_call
ASSFGQNQETQY 12 TRBJ2-5 . TRBV27
ASSYSRGYQETQY 13 TRBJ2-5 . TRBV6-6
ASSQEWGRGFGYT 13 TRBJ1-2 . TRBV4-3
ASSIQESDNSPLH 13 TRBJ1-6 . TRBV28
ASSIDLIGTESYEQY 15 TRBJ2-7 . TRBV19
ASSAGGAATEAF 12 TRBJ1-1 few TRBV9
ASRPGTGFYEQY 12 TRBJ2-7 . TRBV5-1
ASRVGGIGNQPQH 13 TRBJ1-5 . TRBV27
ASSLSGSGTGELF 13 TRBJ2-2 . TRBV5-1
ATSAKGASSPLH 12 TRBJ1-6 . TRBV24-1
ASSVNRDRVVEQY 13 TRBJ2-7 . TRBV19
ASSLATAGLKYEQY 14 TRBJ2-7 . TRBV7-8
ASSLQGSGEQY 11 TRBJ2-7 . TRBV5-6
ASSQADVPGLAGGYEQY 17 TRBJ2-7 . TRBV4-1
ASSLMTRHEQF 11 TRBJ2-1 . TRBV19
ASSLSADRSRDEQF 14 TRBJ2-1 . TRBV27
ASASGLAGPTDTQY 14 TRBJ2-3 . TRBV28
ASKGSSYEQY 10 TRBJ2-7 . TRBV25-1
ASSQTGFEQY 10 TRBJ2-7 . TRBV11-2
ASSIGLAGGPPYNEQF 16 TRBJ2-1 . TRBV19
ASSAIGQGYEQY 12 TRBJ2-7 few TRBV9
ASSRGGSGSPDTQY 14 TRBJ2-3 . TRBV7-3
ASSIGLALTNEQF 13 TRBJ2-1 few TRBV5-1
ASSEVGGQETQY 12 TRBJ2-5 . TRBV5-1
ASGLAGFTQPQH 12 TRBJ1-5 few TRBV12-5
ASSWDRVNGYT 11 TRBJ1-2 . TRBV5-6
ASSLVPRVGEQY 12 TRBJ2-7 few TRBV7-2
SARGGIGYEQY 11 TRBJ2-7 . TRBV29-1
AIRLTLTGEYNEQF 14 TRBJ2-1 . TRBV10-3
ASSLGTDLSPLH 12 TRBJ1-6 . TRBV5-1
ASSPRGRGNQPQH 13 TRBJ1-5 . TRBV6-5
ASSETDSSYGYT 12 TRBJ1-2 . TRBV9
ASSAGTSRGYNEQF 14 TRBJ2-1 . TRBV9
ASSREYQETQY 11 TRBJ2-5 . TRBV5-1
ASSVAIGDYGYT 12 TRBJ1-2 . TRBV9
ASSFSRDSSYEQY 13 TRBJ2-7 . TRBV6-2/TRBV6-3
ASSLRGRGYYEQY 13 TRBJ2-7 . TRBV11-3
ASSLQGNRDYSNQPQH 16 TRBJ1-5 few TRBV28
ASSLSQGDTIY 11 TRBJ1-3 . TRBV7-3
ASSVGGGTGLYGYT 14 TRBJ1-2 . TRBV9
ASKGDLNTEAF 11 TRBJ1-1 . TRBV6-5
ASSLRAGGTTDTQY 14 TRBJ2-3 . TRBV11-3
ASSLDRAGNTIY 12 TRBJ1-3 once TRBV5-1
ASSLVGGANYGYT 13 TRBJ1-2 . TRBV28
ASSQTSNTEAF 11 TRBJ1-1 . TRBV4-1
ASSDSGRGNEQF 12 TRBJ2-1 . TRBV6-4
ASSYPGTQYEQY 12 TRBJ2-7 . TRBV6-2/TRBV6-3
ASSFDRTSGNTIY 13 TRBJ1-3 once TRBV7-7
ASSIPGGRRY 10 TRBJ2-7 . TRBV19
ASSSGQNTGELF 12 TRBJ2-2 . TRBV19
ASSSGGAQYEQY 12 TRBJ2-7 . TRBV5-1
ASSQDFGDQETQY 13 TRBJ2-5 . TRBV4-3
ASAGTGIPPLH 11 TRBJ1-6 once TRBV2
ASSLVSLQGNTEAF 14 TRBJ1-1 . TRBV7-9
ASSRGGPASYGYT 13 TRBJ1-2 . TRBV5-1
AIKSGEGSYEQY 12 TRBJ2-7 few TRBV10-3
ASSLAPQGAPNYGYT 15 TRBJ1-2 . TRBV7-2
AWSQDSPTPLH 11 TRBJ1-6 . TRBV30
ASSSGLAGVSYEQY 14 TRBJ2-7 . TRBV5-4